This T cell receptor (beta chain) was captured in a study of cytomegalovirus exposure and HLA in healthy donors. The study's findings and limits: Testing in vitro showed three CMV-associated chains specific for CMV antigens.

Sequencing was performed with immunoSEQ multiplex PCR; in TCRdb, only in-frame clones are kept and a portion is missing. The sample has roughly 100,000 clones, approximately 95% seen once. Notes on this clone: Its antigen is not known.

Trimming cost V 8 bases and J 6 bases, with 16 bases left between them. Germline CDR1 and CDR2: MNHEY and SVGAGI. This CDR3 spans 14 amino acids. The chain employs TRBV6-5 and TRBJ1-4; D might be TRBD1 (6 bases). This sequence was found in a woman under 30 in good health and CMV-seronegative. The sequencing input was PBMCs. The CDR3 coding sequence is TGTGCCAGCCGGGACACCGGTTTATATGAAAAACTGTTTTTT. It codes for CASRDTGLYEKLFF.